These T cell receptor beta chains were read from a single sample in a study of response to subunit inactivated influenza vaccine. TCRdb ran MiXCR on the RT-PCR reads and lists one entry per CDR3 protein. The table has around 710,000 distinct CDR3 sequences, roughly 13% seen once. Sequences were derived from PBMCs from blood, sampled 14 days before vaccination. Receptors were obtained from a man aged 45 to 65 who received an inactivated influenza vaccine. Both conserved end residues are part of each CDR3. D genes are given only for firm matches. Clone size, where shown, is once, few, many, or a class for clones that have expanded.

V gene	clone size	J gene	D gene	CDR3 protein	CDR3 DNA
TRBV4-1	few	TRBJ2-7	.	CASSQGRGELYEQYF	TGCGCCAGCAGCCAAGGGCGCGGGGAACTCTACGAGCAGTACTTC
TRBV20-1	many	TRBJ2-3	TRBD1	CSAQDRGHTDTQYF	TGCAGTGCCCAGGACAGGGGCCACACAGATACGCAGTATTTT
TRBV5-5	.	TRBJ2-7	TRBD1	CASSLHGTGLYEQYF	TGTGCCAGCAGCTTGCACGGGACAGGGCTCTACGAGCAGTACTTC
TRBV24-1	.	TRBJ2-6	.	CATSEGVGGANVLTF	TGTGCCACCAGTGAGGGGGTTGGGGGGGCCAACGTCCTGACTTTC
TRBV6-2/TRBV6-3	.	TRBJ2-5	TRBD1	CATTPDRGQETQYF	TGTGCCACCACCCCCGACAGGGGGCAAGAGACCCAGTACTTC
TRBV12-3/TRBV12-4	few	TRBJ2-1	.	CASSPRDRLYEQFF	TGTGCCAGCAGTCCCCGCGACAGGCTGTATGAGCAGTTCTTC
TRBV28	.	TRBJ2-7	TRBD1	CASSEPGTVYEQYF	TGTGCCAGCAGTGAGCCCGGGACAGTCTACGAGCAGTACTTC
TRBV29-1	many	TRBJ1-5	TRBD1	CSVAQGLNQPQHF	TGCAGCGTTGCACAGGGGCTAAATCAGCCCCAGCATTTT
TRBV11-2	.	TRBJ2-3	.	CASSKRLGDTQYF	TGTGCCAGCAGCAAAAGGCTGGGGGATACGCAGTATTTT
TRBV20-1	.	TRBJ2-1	.	CSASPEYGRQFF	TGCAGTGCTAGCCCAGAGTACGGGAGGCAGTTCTTC
TRBV4-3	.	TRBJ1-1	.	CASSQDTSYPREAFF	TGCGCCAGCAGCCAAGATACCAGTTACCCTCGTGAAGCTTTCTTT
TRBV14	.	TRBJ2-7	TRBD2	CASSQEAGEQYF	TGTGCCAGCAGCCAAGAAGCGGGGGAGCAGTACTTC
TRBV2	few	TRBJ2-3	.	CASSARVTTSTDTQYF	TGTGCCAGCAGTGCCAGAGTGACTACCAGCACAGATACGCAGTATTTT
TRBV25-1	few	TRBJ1-1	.	CASSAITGLTEAFF	TGTGCCAGCAGTGCGATTACAGGGTTGACTGAAGCTTTCTTT
TRBV6-5	few	TRBJ2-3	TRBD2	CASSYSYSGKGDTQYF	TGTGCCAGCAGTTACTCATATAGCGGGAAAGGAGATACGCAGTATTTT
TRBV5-4	.	TRBJ2-7	TRBD2	CASSPGTSGPSYEQYF	TGTGCCAGCAGCCCGGGGACTAGCGGGCCCTCCTACGAGCAGTACTTC
TRBV7-9	.	TRBJ1-1	.	CAVHKNTEAFF	TGTGCCGTACACAAGAACACTGAAGCTTTCTTT
TRBV12-3/TRBV12-4	.	TRBJ1-2	.	CASSQTGYDGYTF	TGTGCCAGCAGTCAGACAGGATATGATGGCTACACCTTC
TRBV6-5	many	TRBJ2-5	.	CASSSPGAQTQYF	TGTGCCAGCAGTTCCCCAGGGGCTCAGACCCAGTACTTC
TRBV20-1	few	TRBJ2-2	.	CSARGLVAGRPANTGELFF	TGCAGTGCTAGAGGACTAGTGGCGGGAAGGCCTGCAAACACCGGGGAGCTGTTTTTT
TRBV11-2	few	TRBJ2-5	.	CASSLGRNGKLQETQYF	TGTGCCAGCAGCCTAGGCCGTAACGGGAAGCTCCAAGAGACCCAGTACTTC
TRBV7-6	.	TRBJ2-3	.	CASTQGVGADTQYF	TGTGCCAGCACCCAGGGAGTGGGAGCCGATACGCAGTATTTT
TRBV5-1	few	TRBJ1-1	.	CASSGDDRIEAFF	TGCGCCAGCAGCGGTGACGACAGGATCGAAGCTTTCTTT
TRBV6-1	many	TRBJ2-7	.	CASSLGPRGEQYF	TGTGCCAGCAGCCTCGGGCCTCGGGGGGAGCAGTACTTC
TRBV5-1	.	TRBJ2-1	TRBD1	CASSGLGQRNYNEQFF	TGCGCCAGCAGCGGCCTGGGACAGCGTAACTACAATGAGCAGTTCTTC
TRBV3-1	few	TRBJ2-2	.	CASSQAAGNTGELFF	TGTGCCAGCAGCCAAGCGGCGGGCAACACCGGGGAGCTGTTTTTT
TRBV4-3	.	TRBJ2-1	.	CASSLSRDTYNEQFF	TGCGCCAGCAGCCTGAGCCGGGACACATACAATGAGCAGTTCTTC
TRBV21-1	few	TRBJ2-1	.	CASSISWPSGGAVGFYNEQFF	TGTGCCAGCAGCATCAGTTGGCCTAGCGGGGGGGCCGTCGGTTTCTACAATGAGCAGTTCTTC
TRBV3-1	many	TRBJ2-7	.	CASSQRGGRGQAVYEQYF	TGTGCCAGCAGCCAACGTGGAGGGAGGGGACAGGCTGTCTACGAGCAGTACTTC
TRBV28	.	TRBJ2-7	TRBD1	CASSPTGPEQYF	TGTGCCAGCAGCCCGACAGGGCCCGAGCAGTACTTC